The rows below give T cell receptor beta chains drawn from one sample of a study of blood T cell repertoires in COVID-19. Profiled with immunoSEQ multiplex PCR; TCRdb holds only in-frame clones, not every one. The sample has about 170,000 clones; about four fifths are singletons. The sequenced sample was peripheral blood. The receptors were sampled from a woman older than 75 with COVID-19, enrolled during active disease. Each CDR3 is given with its conserved first and last residue. D genes are given only for firm matches. Clone size is shown for a subset of rows, as once, few, many or a class of expanded clone.

TGTGCCAGCAGCGTTAGCGGGAATAATTCACCCCTCCACTTT	CASSVSGNNSPLHF	NA	TRBJ1-6	NA	TRBV9
TGTGCCAGCAGCTTAGATGGGTTATGGACAGGGGGCTTCTACGAGCAGTACTTC	CASSLDGLWTGGFYEQYF	TRBD1	TRBJ2-7	NA	TRBV11-2
TGTGCCAGCATGGGGGCTCACCGGGCGAATGAGCAGTTCTTC	CASMGAHRANEQFF	NA	TRBJ2-1	NA	TRBV2
TGTGCCAGCAGCTTAAACGTCAGGGGACTAGGGGGCTACACCTTC	CASSLNVRGLGGYTF	NA	TRBJ1-2	NA	TRBV7-2
TGTGCCAGCAGGACTAGCGGTGGCACAGATACGCAGTATTTT	CASRTSGGTDTQYF	TRBD2	TRBJ2-3	NA	TRBV28
TGTGCCAGCAGTGAAGCGGGACTAGGCACAGATACGCAGTATTTT	CASSEAGLGTDTQYF	TRBD2	TRBJ2-3	NA	TRBV2
TGTGCCAGCAGCGTAGCGTCCTGGCATTCCTACAATGAGCAGTTCTTC	CASSVASWHSYNEQFF	NA	TRBJ2-1	NA	TRBV9
TGTGCCAGCAGCTTAGGACAGTACGAGCAGTACTTC	CASSLGQYEQYF	NA	TRBJ2-7	NA	TRBV7-9
TGTGCCAGCAGATTACAGGGTGCTGAAGCTTTCTTT	CASRLQGAEAFF	NA	TRBJ1-1	NA	TRBV5-6
TGTGCCAGCGGGGATATCCAGCGGGGGAGAACAGATACGCAGTATTTT	CASGDIQRGRTDTQYF	TRBD2	TRBJ2-3	NA	TRBV28
TGTGCCAGCAGCCCCAGGCTCGTAGGGGAGCTGTTTTTT	CASSPRLVGELFF	NA	TRBJ2-2	NA	TRBV7-7
TGCGCCAGCAGTGAGTTTCTGCAAGGGGGTCGGAAATATGGCTACACCTTC	CASSEFLQGGRKYGYTF	NA	TRBJ1-2	NA	TRBV10-2
TGTGCCAGTAGTGAGATAGCGGGATACAATGAGCAGTTCTTC	CASSEIAGYNEQFF	TRBD2	TRBJ2-1	NA	TRBV19
TGTGCCAGCAGCTTAGCCCGGACAGGGGTAGCCAAAAACATTCAGTACTTC	CASSLARTGVAKNIQYF	TRBD1	TRBJ2-4	few	TRBV7-2
TGTGCCTGGAATCGGGGTGATGAAGCTTTCTTT	CAWNRGDEAFF	NA	TRBJ1-1	NA	TRBV30
TGTGCCAGTAGTATTGGGCTCTCCTACGAGCAGTACTTC	CASSIGLSYEQYF	NA	TRBJ2-7	NA	TRBV19
TGTGCCAGCAGCTTGGACAGGAACACTGAAGCTTTCTTT	CASSLDRNTEAFF	NA	TRBJ1-1	few	TRBV5-4
TGTGCCAGCACCAAGGACAGGGTGTTTGGTTCACCCCTCCACTTT	CASTKDRVFGSPLHF	TRBD1	TRBJ1-6	NA	TRBV2
TGTGCCAGCAAGGTGGGACATCCGGATACTGAAGCTTTCTTT	CASKVGHPDTEAFF	NA	TRBJ1-1	once	TRBV2
TGTGCCATCAGTGCCGTGGGACAGGGCTACGAGCAGTACTTC	CAISAVGQGYEQYF	TRBD1	TRBJ2-7	NA	TRBV10-3
TGTGCCAGCAGCAGGGGCTCTGGAAACACCATATATTTT	CASSRGSGNTIYF	NA	TRBJ1-3	NA	TRBV11-3
TGTGCCAGCAGCTTAGCTAGCATCAGCACAGATACGCAGTATTTT	CASSLASISTDTQYF	NA	TRBJ2-3	NA	TRBV7-9
TGTGCCAGCAGCAAAAGGCGGACAGGGGGCACTGGGGCCAACGTCCTGACTTTC	CASSKRRTGGTGANVLTF	TRBD1	TRBJ2-6	NA	TRBV14
TGTGCCAGCAGCCAATTCACAGGGGTAGAGGAGACCCAGTACTTC	CASSQFTGVEETQYF	TRBD1	TRBJ2-5	NA	TRBV14
TGTGCCAGCAGCGTAGCCTCAGGTATTGAGCAGTTCTTC	CASSVASGIEQFF	NA	TRBJ2-1	NA	TRBV9
TGTGCTAGCAGCTTATTAGGACTGGGCGGCGGAGAGCAGTTCTTC	CASSLLGLGGGEQFF	NA	TRBJ2-1	few	TRBV7-7
TGTGCCACCAAGGAGGGTGAAAAACTGTTTTTT	CATKEGEKLFF	NA	TRBJ1-4	NA	TRBV12-3/TRBV12-4
TGTGCCAGCAGTTTCGAGGGATCCTACGAGCAGTACTTC	CASSFEGSYEQYF	NA	TRBJ2-7	once	TRBV12-3/TRBV12-4
TGTGCCAGCAGCGTATCATTAGCGGGGAGCTCCTACAATGAGCAGTTCTTC	CASSVSLAGSSYNEQFF	TRBD2	TRBJ2-1	NA	TRBV9
TGCGCCAGCAGCTTGGCAGGGGATAATTCACCCCTCCACTTT	CASSLAGDNSPLHF	NA	TRBJ1-6	few	TRBV5-1
TGTGCCAGCAGGCAGGGGGCTGGTGAAGCTTTCTTT	CASRQGAGEAFF	TRBD1	TRBJ1-1	once	TRBV25-1
TGCGCCAGCGGCGGGACTAGCAGGGCCGGGGAGCTGTTTTTT	CASGGTSRAGELFF	TRBD2	TRBJ2-2	NA	TRBV5-1
TGCGCCAGCAGCCGAGCTAGCGGGAGCTCCTACAATGAGCAGTTCTTC	CASSRASGSSYNEQFF	TRBD2	TRBJ2-1	once	TRBV4-1
TGCGCCAGCAGCCAAGATTTCAGGGGCGGGGAGACCCAGTACTTC	CASSQDFRGGETQYF	NA	TRBJ2-5	NA	TRBV4-3
TGTGCCAGCAGTTTATCTGGGCTAGCGGGTAGGATACCAAGCACAGATACGCAGTATTTT	CASSLSGLAGRIPSTDTQYF	TRBD2	TRBJ2-3	NA	TRBV28
TGCGCCAGCAGCGAACGGTGGGGCCACGAGCAGTACTTC	CASSERWGHEQYF	NA	TRBJ2-7	NA	TRBV5-1
TGTGCCAGCAGCTTAGTGGGGCCGCAGCTCTCGGAAGCTTTCTTT	CASSLVGPQLSEAFF	NA	TRBJ1-1	NA	TRBV7-2
TGTGCCAGCAGCGTAGAAGGGGGTAGAAAAGCTTTCTTT	CASSVEGGRKAFF	NA	TRBJ1-1	NA	TRBV6-4
TGCGCCAGCACCTTCGGGCGGGAGAGGAACATTCAGTACTTC	CASTFGRERNIQYF	TRBD2	TRBJ2-4	NA	TRBV4-1
TGTGCCAGCAGCAATTTCGGACTAGAGGGCACAGATACGCAGTATTTT	CASSNFGLEGTDTQYF	TRBD2	TRBJ2-3	NA	TRBV5-4
TGTGCCAGCAGCTTACGAGCGGACCCATCGAGTTACTTC	CASSLRADPSSYF	NA	TRBJ2-5	NA	TRBV7-9
TGTGCCAGCAGTTACGGGGGGGGAGGGCATCAGCCCCAGCATTTT	CASSYGGGGHQPQHF	NA	TRBJ1-5	NA	TRBV6-5
TGTGCCAGTACCCAGGGGGGATACTATGGCTACACCTTC	CASTQGGYYGYTF	TRBD1	TRBJ1-2	NA	TRBV19
TGTGCCAGCAGCGGAGGGGCCGCGGGCTCACCCCTCCACTTT	CASSGGAAGSPLHF	NA	TRBJ1-6	NA	TRBV11-1
TGTGCCACCAAGTCCACGGGCACAGATACGCAGTATTTT	CATKSTGTDTQYF	NA	TRBJ2-3	once	TRBV10-3
TGTGCCAGCAGCCCGGGTCCCGGGACTACCGCTTACGAGCAGTACTTC	CASSPGPGTTAYEQYF	TRBD2	TRBJ2-7	NA	TRBV9
TGTGCCAGCAGTTACTCATTCAGTAACTATGGCTACACCTTC	CASSYSFSNYGYTF	NA	TRBJ1-2	NA	TRBV6-2/TRBV6-3
TGTGCCAGCAGCACAACCCGGACTAGCGTCAATGAGCAGTTCTTC	CASSTTRTSVNEQFF	TRBD2	TRBJ2-1	NA	TRBV6-6
TGTGCCTGGAGCCACAGGGTCTCTGGAAACACCATATATTTT	CAWSHRVSGNTIYF	NA	TRBJ1-3	few	TRBV30
TGTGCCAGCAGTTTAATAGGACAGCCGTACGAGCAGTACTTC	CASSLIGQPYEQYF	NA	TRBJ2-7	once	TRBV27
TGTGCCAGCAGCCCTAGATTCAGCTCTGGGGCCAACGTCCTGACTTTC	CASSPRFSSGANVLTF	NA	TRBJ2-6	NA	TRBV27
TGTGCCAGCTCACCGACAACTTTGACAGATACGCAGTATTTT	CASSPTTLTDTQYF	NA	TRBJ2-3	NA	TRBV18
TGTGCCAGCAGCCTAACAGGGGAGTATGGTGGCTACACCTTC	CASSLTGEYGGYTF	TRBD1	TRBJ1-2	NA	TRBV7-9
TGTGCCATCAGTCAGCCCCAGGCGGGGGCCCACGAGCAGTACTTC	CAISQPQAGAHEQYF	NA	TRBJ2-7	NA	TRBV10-3
TGTGCCAGCATTATGACAGGAGCCTACGAGCAGTACTTC	CASIMTGAYEQYF	NA	TRBJ2-7	NA	TRBV12-3/TRBV12-4